Below, 8 T cell receptor beta chains from the same sample are listed, as sequenced in a study of blood T cells in healthy people across ages. For the second PCR, which ran for roughly 6 to 11 cycles, a sample-barcoded 5' primer and a J-beta primer mix were used. TCRdb fed the 5' RACE reads into MiXCR, producing one record per CDR3 protein. The table has 550,000 to 700,000 distinct CDR3 sequences, 25% to 30% seen once; the top ten hold about a fifth. Source material: blood. Source of these receptors: a woman in her sixties or seventies in good health.

This chain connects TRBV2 to TRBJ1-5; D uncertain. Trimming removed 8 bases at V and 2 bases at J, with 7 bases between. The CDR3 runs to 12 residues. Germline V gives CDR1 SNHLY, CDR2 FYNNEI. The CDR3 DNA follows: TGTGCCAGCGGAGTGGGCAATCAGCCCCAGCATTTT. It encodes CASGVGNQPQHF.

This chain links TRBV7-9 with TRBJ1-2; possibly TRBD1 for D (5 bases). Trimming removed 4 bases at V and 8 bases at J, with 23 bases between. The CDR3 length is 16 residues. Germline V gene data show CDR1 as SEHNR and CDR2 as FQNEAQ (reference sequence). The CDR3 DNA reads TGTGCCAGCAGCTCTAGGGGCGCTACCCCCTTGGGGGGCTACACCTTC. It is translated as CASSSRGATPLGGYTF.

The rearrangement uses TRBV7-2 and TRBJ1-4, with D possibly matching TRBD1 (5 bases). The germline CDR1 and CDR2 sequences are SGHTA and FQGNSA. Trimming stripped 5 bases from V and 8 bases from J, with 12 bases between. This CDR3 spans 13 amino acids. The CDR3 bases are TGTGCCAGCAGCCGGGACGCAGGCGAAAAACTGTTTTTT. Its protein is CASSRDAGEKLFF.

This chain joins TRBV20-1 and TRBJ1-6; 7 bases map to TRBD1. The V segment lost 1 base and the J segment 9 bases; nucleotides outside the gene matches: 12. Germline V gene sequence: CDR1 DFQATT, CDR2 SNEGSKA (reference sequence). The CDR3 has 16 amino acids. For the CDR3, the DNA is TGCAGTGCTAGAGCGGTACTGGGGACAGCGGTTTCACCCCTCCACTTT. Protein product: CSARAVLGTAVSPLHF.

The genes are TRBV6-1 and TRBJ1-1; 9 bases are shared with TRBD1. V gave up 7 bases and J gave up 9 bases; unmatched junction bases: 6. This CDR3 is 12 amino acids long. The germline V gene encodes CDR1 MNHNS and CDR2 SASEGT. CDR3 nucleotide sequence: TGTGCCAGCAACCGACAGGGGGGTCAAGCTTTCTTT. As protein: CASNRQGGQAFF.

About this clonotype: The germline gene is not matched at one end of the junction; a read error may be the cause. V gene TRBV9 combines with J gene TRBJ1-1; 9 bases align to TRBD1. The CDR3 loop spans 16 amino acids. Germline CDR1 and CDR2: SGDLS and YYNGEE. DNA of the CDR3: TGTGCCGGCAGTGGGGGACAGGGAGGAATCGACACTGAAGCTTTCTTT. As protein: CAGSGGQGGIDTEAFF.

To note about this clonotype: The CDR3 end shows no conserved phenylalanine or tryptophan, and so a read error is likely. The rearrangement joins TRBV9 to TRBJ1-2; D is possibly TRBD1 (6 bases). The germline V gene has CDR1 SGDLS and CDR2 YYNGEE. V was shortened by 1 base and J by 3 bases, with 13 bases between the two germline ends. The CDR3 runs to 15 residues. CDR3 residues: CASSVTGFNDYGYTL. For the CDR3, the DNA is TGTGCCAGCAGCGTAACAGGGTTTAATGACTATGGCTACACCCTC.

This clonotype was counted between two and nine times. J is TRBJ2-3 and V is TRBV20-1; D not certain. The germline gives CDR1 DFQATT, CDR2 SNEGSKA (reference sequence). CDR3 size: 13 residues. The V and J ends lost 7 bases and 0 bases respectively, with 11 bases between them. Here the CDR3 reads CSGSLSSTDTQYF. In DNA form, the CDR3 reads TGCAGTGGTTCCCTCTCTAGCACAGATACGCAGTATTTT.